The 17 T cell receptor beta chains below were found in one sample sequenced in a study of CD8 T cells in Susac syndrome. RNA amounts of roughly 0.5 to 1 ug underwent reverse transcription with random hexamers. TCRdb passed the immunoSEQ multiplex PCR reads through MiXCR, listing each CDR3 protein once. The top ten clones hold 0.25% to 0.3% of a sample with 95,000 to 150,000 distinct CDR3 sequences, around 94% of them seen once. Sequencing was done on a sample of CD8+ T cells from PBMCs. Source of these receptors: a human donor with Susac syndrome.

The CDR3 DNA follows: TGCAGTGCTAGGACAGGGCGGCAAGAGACCCAGTACTTC. It codes for CSARTGRQETQYF. J is TRBJ2-5 and V is TRBV20-1; 7 bases match TRBD1. The CDR3 contains 13 residues. Looked up from germline, CDR1 is DFQATT and CDR2 is SNEGSKA (reference sequence). J lost 2 bases, V lost 3 bases, and 3 bases had no gene match.

The chain carries TRBV5-1 and TRBJ2-4, with TRBD1 matching 7 bases. V lost 5 bases and J lost 10; bases outside the gene matches: 6. Germline-derived CDR1 and CDR2 are SGHRS and YFSETQ. The CDR3 length is 12 residues. The CDR3 nucleotides read TGCGCCAGCAGGGCTCCCAGGGGGATTCAGTACTTC. Encoded protein: CASRAPRGIQYF.

The chain combines TRBV27 with TRBJ2-1; D is possibly TRBD1 or TRBD2 (5 bases each). This CDR3 comprises 14 residues. The V end lost 5 bases, the J end lost 2 bases, and 10 bases lay between the germline ends. The germline V gene encodes CDR1 MNHEY and CDR2 SMNVEV (reference sequence). CDR3 loop: CASSMRGTYNEQFF. As DNA, the CDR3 is TGTGCCAGCAGTATGAGGGGCACCTACAATGAGCAGTTCTTC.

The chain links TRBV9 to TRBJ1-6; D perhaps matches TRBD1 (6 bases). The V gene's germline CDR1 is SGDLS and CDR2 YYNGEE. Trimming removed 3 bases at V and 8 bases at J, with 15 bases between. The CDR3 totals 15 residues. CDR3 region: CASSEEGGEDSPLHF. The CDR3 nucleotides are TGTGCCAGCAGCGAGGAGGGGGGGGAGGATTCACCCCTCCACTTT.

This chain uses TRBV7-8 with TRBJ2-5; D may be TRBD1 or TRBD2 (5 bases each). V was cut by 5 bases and J by 2 bases, with 15 bases left in between. The CDR3 totals 15 residues. Germline V gene lookup returns CDR1 SGHVS and CDR2 FQNEAQ. Here the CDR3 DNA reads TGTGCCAGCAGCCATCGGGGACCTATTCAAGAGACCCAGTACTTC. Translation: CASSHRGPIQETQYF.

This sequence joins TRBV20-1 and TRBJ1-1, with D perhaps TRBD1 (5 bases). The CDR3 spans 15 residues. Trimming took 0 bases from V and 1 from J, leaving 12 bases between them. Per the germline V gene, CDR1 is DFQATT and CDR2 is SNEGSKA (reference sequence). CDR3 sequence reads: CSARDYRTGNTEAFF. As DNA, the CDR3 is TGCAGTGCTAGAGACTACCGAACAGGGAACACTGAAGCTTTCTTT.

The gene calls are TRBV9 and TRBJ2-3, with D hard to call. The V end was cut by 0 bases, the J end by 2 bases, with 7 bases between. Germline V lookup: CDR1 SGDLS, CDR2 YYNGEE. The CDR3 length is 14 residues. The CDR3 coding sequence is TGTGCCAGCAGCGTAGGGACGGACACAGATACGCAGTATTTT. Encoded protein: CASSVGTDTDTQYF.

The rearrangement links TRBV4-1 to TRBJ2-7, with 7 bases matching TRBD1. The CDR3 runs to 15 residues. V lost 4 bases and J lost 4; bases outside the gene matches: 10. Germline V gives CDR1 MGHRA, CDR2 YSYEKL. The DNA for the CDR3 is TGCGCCAGCAGCCCCTGGACAGGAGACGGTTACGAGCAGTACTTC. As protein: CASSPWTGDGYEQYF.

The chain combines TRBV27 with TRBJ1-5; 7 bases are a match to TRBD1. This CDR3 contains 14 residues. The J segment lost 5 bases and the V segment lost 6 bases, leaving 7 bases of the junction unmatched. The germline gives CDR1 MNHEY, CDR2 SMNVEV (reference sequence). The CDR3 reads CASSPTGVHQPQHF. DNA of the CDR3: TGTGCCAGCAGCCCTACAGGGGTCCATCAGCCCCAGCATTTT.

The chain has TRBV29-1 and TRBJ2-1, with D hard to call. The germline CDR1 and CDR2 sequences are SQVTM and ANQGSEA. The CDR3 is 13 amino acids. Between the trimmed V and J ends, which lost 4 bases and 3 bases, there was a span of 10 bases. The DNA of the CDR3 is TGCAGCGTTGTCAGAGGTAACTACAATGAGCAGTTCTTC. It is translated as CSVVRGNYNEQFF.

The CDR3 loop reads CSARDGDRGGSEAFF. CDR3 nucleotides: TGCAGTGCTAGAGATGGGGACAGGGGTGGGTCTGAAGCTTTCTTT. The V gene is TRBV20-1, the J gene TRBJ1-1, with TRBD1 identical over 10 bases. Germline V gene sequence: CDR1 DFQATT, CDR2 SNEGSKA (reference sequence). With 0 bases clipped from V and 6 bases from J, the junction kept 7 bases outside the gene matches. The CDR3 loop spans 15 amino acids.

The gene calls are TRBV5-1 and TRBJ2-7; TRBD1 is a possible D gene (5 bases). This CDR3 is 15 amino acids long. Germline V gene lookup returns CDR1 SGHRS and CDR2 YFSETQ. With 7 bases removed from V and 0 bases from J, the gap between germline ends came to 17 bases. CDR3 amino acids: CASAEVTGSSYEQYF. Here the CDR3 DNA reads TGCGCCAGCGCGGAAGTAACAGGTTCCTCCTACGAGCAGTACTTC.

V gene TRBV12-3 or TRBV12-4 combines with J gene TRBJ1-6; the match to TRBD1 covers 10 bases. V gave up 3 bases and J gave up 6 bases; unmatched junction bases: 2. The CDR3 is 15 residues long. In DNA form, the CDR3 reads TGTGCCAGCAGTTTGGGACAGGGGCTTAATTCACCCCTCCACTTT. Translating it yields CASSLGQGLNSPLHF.

This chain uses TRBV7-8 with TRBJ2-7; D gene ambiguous. Germline CDR1 and CDR2: SGHVS and FQNEAQ. This CDR3 has 15 residues. The germline V and J ends were trimmed by 5 bases and 3 bases, with 17 bases remaining between them. CDR3 sequence reads: CASSPRPGEIYEQYF. The CDR3 DNA follows: TGTGCCAGCAGCCCACGGCCGGGCGAGATCTACGAGCAGTACTTC.

This chain connects TRBV11-3 to TRBJ2-3; tentatively, D is TRBD2 (6 bases). The germline CDR1 and CDR2 sequences are SGHNT and YENEEA. Deletions cut 1 base from V and 5 bases from J, with 16 bases between. This CDR3 region has 16 residues. The CDR3 DNA reads as TGTGCCAGCAGCTTAGGCCCTAGCGTGGAGGTAGATACGCAGTATTTT. Amino acid sequence: CASSLGPSVEVDTQYF.

The chain employs TRBV3-1 and TRBJ1-2; D is uncertain. Germline V gene lookup returns CDR1 LGHDT and CDR2 YNNKEL (reference sequence). The ends were cut back, 4 bases at V and 3 bases at J, with 9 bases in the middle. The CDR3 is made up of 13 amino acids. CDR3 nucleotide sequence: TGTGCCAGCAGCCCGGGGTTCGACTATGGCTACACCTTC. Encoded protein: CASSPGFDYGYTF.

CDR3 sequence reads: CASSLALRGLRDNYGYTF. The DNA for the CDR3 is TGTGCCAGCAGTTTAGCCCTCAGGGGGCTGAGAGATAACTATGGCTACACCTTC. The V and J genes are TRBV12-3 or TRBV12-4 and TRBJ1-2; TRBD1 matches 8 bases. The CDR3 length is 18 residues. The V segment lost 0 bases and the J segment 1 base; nucleotides outside the gene matches: 10.